The table lists the clone carrying this TCR beta chain with a few counts. Its antigen remains unidentified. These data are taken from a study of CD8 T cells in ankylosing spondylitis. The study's findings and limits: There was reportedly significant enrichment of clones that were disease-linked in matched ankylosing spondylitis synovial fluid. Those disease-linked clones were CD8+; they were also relatively rare in peripheral blood.

Germline loops: CDR1 MGHDK, CDR2 SYGVNS. Trimming took off 4 bases at V and 1 base at J, with 10 bases between the two ends. The CDR3 loop spans 15 amino acids. By quantitative 5'-RACE with molecular barcodes, the TCR beta libraries were made. A single record per CDR3 protein comes from TCRdb applying MiXCR to the 5' RACE reads. Of 120,000 or so distinct CDR3 sequences detected, roughly an eighth appear once; the ten largest clones hold roughly 3%. The receptor was derived from a female donor with ankylosing spondylitis or in good health (not recorded which). The chain uses TRBV25-1 and TRBJ2-2, with D uncertain. The sequencing sample was made of blood, either unsorted or a sorted T cell fraction (not recorded which). This CDR3 reads CASSVNWGNTGELFF. CDR3 nucleotide sequence: TGTGCCAGCAGTGTGAATTGGGGGAACACCGGGGAGCTGTTTTTT.